This TCR beta chain comes out of a study of cytomegalovirus exposure and HLA in healthy donors. Looking at the study overall: The 130 or so validation repertoires, a later analysis reported, used the same platform as the 600 to 700 repertoires from the first cohort.

This clone was detected only a few times. Antigen specificity is unknown. Study-wide findings and caveats: Reports showed the classifier diagnosing cytomegalovirus status with high specificity and sensitivity. The authors enumerated around 150 TCR beta chains as linked to cytomegalovirus.

This CDR3 has 16 residues. Germline values: CDR1 SEHNR, CDR2 FQNEAQ (reference sequence). V was shortened by 4 bases and J by 3 bases, with 19 bases between the two germline ends. Profiling relied on immunoSEQ multiplex PCR, and the TCRdb table lists in-frame clones only, not all of them. The sample has some 170,000 clones, about 82% seen once. This chain connects TRBV7-9 to TRBJ2-7; a possible D gene is TRBD2 (6 bases). The TCR originated in a young man in good health and CMV-seropositive. Material: PBMCs. DNA of the CDR3: TGTGCCAGCAGCTATTCTTCCGGGACTCGCAGCTACGAGCAGTACTTC. Protein sequence: CASSYSSGTRSYEQYF.